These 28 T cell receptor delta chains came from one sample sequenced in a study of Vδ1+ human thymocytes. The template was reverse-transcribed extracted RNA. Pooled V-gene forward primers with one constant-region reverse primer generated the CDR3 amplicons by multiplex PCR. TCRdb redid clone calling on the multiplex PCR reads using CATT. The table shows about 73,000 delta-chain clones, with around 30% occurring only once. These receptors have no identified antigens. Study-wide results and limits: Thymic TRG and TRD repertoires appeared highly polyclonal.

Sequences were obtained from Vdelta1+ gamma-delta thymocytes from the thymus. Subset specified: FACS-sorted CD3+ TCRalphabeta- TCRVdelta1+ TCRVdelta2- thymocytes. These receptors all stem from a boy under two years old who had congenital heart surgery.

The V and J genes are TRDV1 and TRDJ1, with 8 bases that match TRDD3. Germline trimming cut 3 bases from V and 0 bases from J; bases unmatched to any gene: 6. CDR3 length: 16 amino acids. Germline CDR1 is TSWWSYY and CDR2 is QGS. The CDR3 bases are TGTGCTCTTGGGGACCTGCCCTGGGGGAACACCGATAAACTCATCTTT. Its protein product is CALGDLPWGNTDKLIF.

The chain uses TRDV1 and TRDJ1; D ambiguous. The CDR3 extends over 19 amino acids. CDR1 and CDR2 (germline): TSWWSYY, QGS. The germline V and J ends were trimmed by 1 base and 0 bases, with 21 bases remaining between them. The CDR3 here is CALGERLTVSRRNTDKLIF. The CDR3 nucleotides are TGTGCTCTTGGGGAACGTTTAACCGTTTCCCGTAGGAACACCGATAAACTCATCTTT.

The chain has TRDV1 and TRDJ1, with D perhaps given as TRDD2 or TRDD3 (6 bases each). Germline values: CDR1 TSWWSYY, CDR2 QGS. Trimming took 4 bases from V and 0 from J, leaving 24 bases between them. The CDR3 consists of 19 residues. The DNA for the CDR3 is TGTGCTCTTGGGGCGTCCTACTGGGAGGGATTACCGTACACCGATAAACTCATCTTT. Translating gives CALGASYWEGLPYTDKLIF.

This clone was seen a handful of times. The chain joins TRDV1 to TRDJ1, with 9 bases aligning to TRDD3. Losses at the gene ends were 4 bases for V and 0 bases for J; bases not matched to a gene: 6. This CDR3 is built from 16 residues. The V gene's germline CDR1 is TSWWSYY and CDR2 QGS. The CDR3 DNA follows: TGTGCTCTTGGGGGAGTCCGGGGGATACACACCGATAAACTCATCTTT. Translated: CALGGVRGIHTDKLIF.

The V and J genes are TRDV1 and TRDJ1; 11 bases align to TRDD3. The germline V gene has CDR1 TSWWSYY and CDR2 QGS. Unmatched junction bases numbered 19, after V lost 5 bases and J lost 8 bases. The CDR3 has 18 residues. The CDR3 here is CALGPKTSGGYAPEKLIF. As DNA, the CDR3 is TGTGCTCTTGGGCCTAAAACCAGTGGGGGATACGCACCGGAGAAACTCATCTTT.

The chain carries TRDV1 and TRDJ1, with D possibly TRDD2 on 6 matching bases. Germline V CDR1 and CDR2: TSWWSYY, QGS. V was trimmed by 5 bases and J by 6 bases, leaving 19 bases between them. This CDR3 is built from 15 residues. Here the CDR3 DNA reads TGTGCTCTTGGGCCTCCGCCTTCCGCCGTGTATAAACTCATCTTT. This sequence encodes CALGPPPSAVYKLIF.

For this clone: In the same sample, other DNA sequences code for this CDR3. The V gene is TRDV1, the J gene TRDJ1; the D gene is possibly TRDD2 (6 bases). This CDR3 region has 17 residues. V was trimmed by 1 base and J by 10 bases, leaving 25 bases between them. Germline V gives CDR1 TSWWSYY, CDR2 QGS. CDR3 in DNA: TGTGCTCTTGGGGAACCAGGAGGTTCTTCCTTAGGCCATCGACTCATCTTT. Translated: CALGEPGGSSLGHRLIF.

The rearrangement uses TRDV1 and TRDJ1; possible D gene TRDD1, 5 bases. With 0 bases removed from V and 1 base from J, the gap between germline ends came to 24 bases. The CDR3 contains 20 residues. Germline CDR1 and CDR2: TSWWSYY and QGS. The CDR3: CALGELSIPEIKICTDKLIF. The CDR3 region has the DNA TGTGCTCTTGGGGAACTTTCTATCCCGGAGATAAAAATATGCACCGATAAACTCATCTTT.

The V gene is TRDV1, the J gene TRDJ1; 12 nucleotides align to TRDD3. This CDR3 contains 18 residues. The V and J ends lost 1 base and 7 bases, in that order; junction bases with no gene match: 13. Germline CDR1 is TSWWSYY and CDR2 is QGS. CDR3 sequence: CALGEPIVVLGDTGKLIF. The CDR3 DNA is TGTGCTCTTGGGGAACCTATCGTCGTACTGGGGGATACAGGTAAACTCATCTTT.

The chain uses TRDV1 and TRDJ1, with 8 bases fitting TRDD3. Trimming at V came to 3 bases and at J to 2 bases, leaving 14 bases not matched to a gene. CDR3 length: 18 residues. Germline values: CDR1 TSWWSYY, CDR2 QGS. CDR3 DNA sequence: TGTGCTCTTGGGGACCCTTCCACTGGGGGGCACAGGACCGATAAACTCATCTTT. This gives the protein CALGDPSTGGHRTDKLIF.

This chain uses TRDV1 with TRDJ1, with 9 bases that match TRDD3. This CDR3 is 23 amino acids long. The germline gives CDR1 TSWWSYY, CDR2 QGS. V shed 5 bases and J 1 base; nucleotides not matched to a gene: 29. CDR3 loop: CALGQNLLSNSPWGIRTTDKLIF. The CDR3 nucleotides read TGTGCTCTTGGGCAAAACCTCCTAAGTAATTCCCCCTGGGGGATCCGAACCACCGATAAACTCATCTTT.

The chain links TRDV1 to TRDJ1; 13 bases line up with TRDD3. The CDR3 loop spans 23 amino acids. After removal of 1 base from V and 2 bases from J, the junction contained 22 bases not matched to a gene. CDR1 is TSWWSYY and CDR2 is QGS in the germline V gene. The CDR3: CALGERVLPPTGGYAGITDKLIF. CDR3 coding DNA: TGTGCTCTTGGGGAACGGGTCCTACCTCCTACTGGGGGATACGCCGGAATAACCGATAAACTCATCTTT.

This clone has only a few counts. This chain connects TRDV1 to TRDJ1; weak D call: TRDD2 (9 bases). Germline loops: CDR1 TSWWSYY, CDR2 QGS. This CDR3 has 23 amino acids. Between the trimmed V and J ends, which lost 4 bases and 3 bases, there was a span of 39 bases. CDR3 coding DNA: TGTGCTCTTGGGGTCCCTAATCGGCCTTCCTACCGGACTGGGGGGCCCTCGGCCGATAAACTCATCTTT. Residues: CALGVPNRPSYRTGGPSADKLIF.

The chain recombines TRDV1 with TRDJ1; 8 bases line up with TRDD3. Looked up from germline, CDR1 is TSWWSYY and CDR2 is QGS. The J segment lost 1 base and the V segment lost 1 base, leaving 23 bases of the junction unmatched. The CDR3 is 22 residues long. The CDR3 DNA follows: TGTGCTCTTGGGGAACGCCCAGCGAAGCGTCCTGGGGGACACGATGGCACCGATAAACTCATCTTT. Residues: CALGERPAKRPGGHDGTDKLIF.

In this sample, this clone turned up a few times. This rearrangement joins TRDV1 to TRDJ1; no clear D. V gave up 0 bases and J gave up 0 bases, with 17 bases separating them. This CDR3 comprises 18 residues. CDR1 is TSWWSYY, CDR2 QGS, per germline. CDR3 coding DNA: TGTGCTCTTGGGGAACTAGTCGGGGCTAAACTATACACCGATAAACTCATCTTT. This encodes CALGELVGAKLYTDKLIF.

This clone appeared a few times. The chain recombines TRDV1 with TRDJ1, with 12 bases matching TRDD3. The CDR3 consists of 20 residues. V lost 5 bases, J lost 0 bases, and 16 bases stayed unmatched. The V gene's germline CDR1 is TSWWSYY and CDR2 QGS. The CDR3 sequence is CALGNPISTGGYPDTDKLIF. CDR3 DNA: TGTGCTCTTGGGAATCCTATTAGTACTGGGGGATACCCGGACACCGATAAACTCATCTTT.

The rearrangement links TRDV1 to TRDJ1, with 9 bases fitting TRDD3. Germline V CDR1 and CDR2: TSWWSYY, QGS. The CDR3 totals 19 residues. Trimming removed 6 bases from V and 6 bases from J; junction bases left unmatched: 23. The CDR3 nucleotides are TGTGCTCTTGGCCTCGAGGGGCGCTCTCTGGGGATACGTCCTTATAAACTCATCTTT. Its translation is CALGLEGRSLGIRPYKLIF.

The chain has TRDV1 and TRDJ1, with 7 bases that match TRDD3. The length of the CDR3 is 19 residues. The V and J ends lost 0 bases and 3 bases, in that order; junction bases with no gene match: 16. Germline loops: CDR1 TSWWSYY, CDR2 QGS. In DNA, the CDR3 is TGTGCTCTTGGGGAACTAGTTCCCCTACGATCTACTGGGGCCGATAAACTCATCTTT. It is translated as CALGELVPLRSTGADKLIF.

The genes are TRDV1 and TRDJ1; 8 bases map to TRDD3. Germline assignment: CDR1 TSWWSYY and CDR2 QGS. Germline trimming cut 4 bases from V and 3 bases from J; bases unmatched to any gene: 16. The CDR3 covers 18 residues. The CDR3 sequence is CALGVPTEGGIRSDKLIF. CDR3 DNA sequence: TGTGCTCTTGGGGTCCCAACGGAGGGAGGGATACGGTCCGATAAACTCATCTTT.

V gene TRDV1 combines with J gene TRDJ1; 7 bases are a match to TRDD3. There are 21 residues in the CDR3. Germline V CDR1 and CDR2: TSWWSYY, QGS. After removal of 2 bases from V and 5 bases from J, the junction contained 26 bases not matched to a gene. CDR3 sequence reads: CALGEFPSLRWGVARKDKLIF. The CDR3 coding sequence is TGTGCTCTTGGGGAATTCCCCTCCCTTCGCTGGGGGGTAGCTCGGAAGGATAAACTCATCTTT.

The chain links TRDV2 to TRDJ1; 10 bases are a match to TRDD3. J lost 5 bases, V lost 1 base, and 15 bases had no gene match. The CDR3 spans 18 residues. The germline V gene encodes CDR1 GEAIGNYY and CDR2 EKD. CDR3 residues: CACDTSKWGILRGDKLIF. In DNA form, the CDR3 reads TGTGCCTGTGACACGAGTAAGTGGGGGATACTCCGGGGAGATAAACTCATCTTT.

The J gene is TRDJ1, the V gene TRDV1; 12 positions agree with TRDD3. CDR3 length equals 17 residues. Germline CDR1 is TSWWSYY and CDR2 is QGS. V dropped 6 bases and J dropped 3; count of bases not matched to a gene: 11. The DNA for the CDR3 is TGTGCTCTTGGTTCCCTGGGCTGGGGGATACGTTCCGATAAACTCATCTTT. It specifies CALGSLGWGIRSDKLIF.

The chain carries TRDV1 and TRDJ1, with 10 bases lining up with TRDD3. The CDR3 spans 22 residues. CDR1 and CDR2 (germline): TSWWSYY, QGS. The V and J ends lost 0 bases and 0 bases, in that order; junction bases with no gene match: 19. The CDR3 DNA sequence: TGTGCTCTTGGGGAACTGATACCCTTGAGTACTGGGGGATGGGGGGACACCGATAAACTCATCTTT. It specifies CALGELIPLSTGGWGDTDKLIF.

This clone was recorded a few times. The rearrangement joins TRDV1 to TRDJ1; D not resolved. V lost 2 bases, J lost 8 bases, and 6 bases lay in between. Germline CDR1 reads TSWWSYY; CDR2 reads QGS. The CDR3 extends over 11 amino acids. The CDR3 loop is CALGENRKLIF. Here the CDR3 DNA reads TGTGCTCTTGGGGAAAATCGAAAACTCATCTTT.

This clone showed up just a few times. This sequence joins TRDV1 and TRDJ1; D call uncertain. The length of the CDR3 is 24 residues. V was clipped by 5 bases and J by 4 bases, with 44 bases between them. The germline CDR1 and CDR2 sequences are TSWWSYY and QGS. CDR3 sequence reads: CALGPQTPGPVLTETNRGLDKLIF. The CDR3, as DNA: TGTGCTCTTGGGCCACAGACGCCGGGCCCTGTCTTGACTGAGACAAACCGGGGCCTCGATAAACTCATCTTT.

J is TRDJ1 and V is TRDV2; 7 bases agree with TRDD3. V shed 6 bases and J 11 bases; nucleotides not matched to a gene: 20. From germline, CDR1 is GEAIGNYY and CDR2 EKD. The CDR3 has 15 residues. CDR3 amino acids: CACPPSSGGIPGLIF. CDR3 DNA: TGTGCCTGTCCGCCGTCCTCCGGGGGGATCCCGGGGCTCATCTTT.

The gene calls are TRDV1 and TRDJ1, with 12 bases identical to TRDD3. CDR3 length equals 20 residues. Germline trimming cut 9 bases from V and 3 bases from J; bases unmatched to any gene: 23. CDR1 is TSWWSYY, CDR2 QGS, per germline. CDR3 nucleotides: TGTGCTCTCCTCGCCTGGCCTCGTTTGAGGGACTGGGGGATACCCGATAAACTCATCTTT. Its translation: CALLAWPRLRDWGIPDKLIF.

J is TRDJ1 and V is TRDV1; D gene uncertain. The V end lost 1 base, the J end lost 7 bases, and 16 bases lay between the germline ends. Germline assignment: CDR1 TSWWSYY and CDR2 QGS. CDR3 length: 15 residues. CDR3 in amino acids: CALGEPPSWHGKLIF. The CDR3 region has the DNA TGTGCTCTTGGGGAACCTCCGTCGTGGCACGGTAAACTCATCTTT.